The 31 T cell receptor beta chains below were found in one sample sequenced in a study of human T cells and chemical hapten exposure. Time point in this sample: patch test 3, about 24 weeks after DPC sensitization. Regarding treatment: therapeutic diphenylcyclopropenone sensitization with weekly scalp DPC. TCRdb itself ran the RACE reads through MiXCR, one entry per CDR3 protein. The table lists tens of thousands of distinct CDR3 sequences, 9.5% to 14% of them singletons. The sample consisted of whole blood, taken in connection with sensitization to the hapten diphenylcyclopropenone (DPC). Receptors were obtained from a woman aged 50 to 60 with alopecia areata. Some clones in this sample may be carry-over from other donors' samples.

The rearrangement uses TRBV5-1 and TRBJ2-1; 7 nucleotides line up with TRBD2. The V gene end was trimmed by 0 bases and the J gene end by 4 bases; junction bases not matched to a gene: 7. This CDR3 is 16 amino acids long. CDR1 is SGHRS, CDR2 YFSETQ, per germline. The CDR3 nucleotides are TGCGCCAGCAGCTTGGCCGGAGCTAGCGGATACAATGAGCAGTTCTTC. This encodes CASSLAGASGYNEQFF.

This clonotype was counted ten times or more. This rearrangement joins TRBV2 to TRBJ2-1; D unclear. CDR1 and CDR2 from the germline V gene are SNHLY and FYNNEI. The CDR3 is 14 residues long. V was cut by 2 bases and J by 1 base, with 6 bases left in between. Here the CDR3 DNA reads TGTGCCAGCAGTGAATGGGCTTCCTACAATGAGCAGTTCTTC. It yields the protein CASSEWASYNEQFF.

This clonotype turned up a few times. The rearrangement uses TRBV7-3 and TRBJ2-1; tentative D call: TRBD2 (6 bases). V lost 4 bases and J 10 bases, leaving 17 bases between the germline ends. CDR3 length equals 14 residues. CDR1 is SGHTA and CDR2 is FQGTGA in the germline V gene. The CDR3 sequence: CASSSRRGAGEQFF. CDR3 nucleotide sequence: TGTGCCAGCAGCTCGCGACGCGGGGCGGGCGAGCAGTTCTTC.

This clonotype has at least ten counts. CDR3 sequence (DNA): TGTGCCAGCAGTTCACGAGGGGGGGCGCGAACTGAAGCTTTCTTT. Its protein product is CASSSRGGARTEAFF. The chain is built from TRBV28 and TRBJ1-1, with D possibly being TRBD1 (6 bases). Trimming stripped 4 bases from V and 5 bases from J, with 17 bases between. CDR1 MDHEN and CDR2 SYDVKM come from the germline V gene. The CDR3 extends over 15 amino acids.

This clonotype was counted only a few times. This chain uses TRBV6-5 with TRBJ2-7; 13 nucleotides agree with TRBD2. The length of the CDR3 is 15 residues. Germline values: CDR1 MNHEY, CDR2 SVGAGI. The ends lost 5 bases at V and 2 bases at J; junction bases unmatched: 3. The CDR3 reads CASSTGLAGAYEQYF. As DNA, the CDR3 is TGTGCCAGCAGTACTGGACTAGCGGGGGCCTACGAGCAGTACTTC.

The table lists this clonotype with a few counts. The J gene is TRBJ1-5, the V gene TRBV24-1; D uncertain. CDR3 length equals 15 residues. The germline CDR1 and CDR2 sequences are KGHDR and SFDVKD. The V end lost 7 bases, the J end lost 0 bases, and 12 bases lay between the germline ends. CDR3 sequence reads: CATSSGQYSNQPQHF. As DNA, the CDR3 is TGTGCCACCAGCAGCGGGCAGTATAGCAATCAGCCCCAGCATTTT.

This clonotype has just a few counts. V gene TRBV18 combines with J gene TRBJ2-7; no clear D. Trimming shortened V by 3 bases and J by 1 base, and 7 bases separated the two germline ends. Per germline, CDR1 KGHSH and CDR2 LQKENI. CDR3 length equals 13 residues. DNA for the CDR3: TGTGCCAGCTCACCGGACCCTTCCTACGAGCAGTACTTC. Encoded protein: CASSPDPSYEQYF.

This clonotype was seen a handful of times. The V and J genes are TRBV29-1 and TRBJ2-1, with a possible D match to TRBD2 (6 bases). Germline lookup yields CDR1 SQVTM and CDR2 ANQGSEA. V lost 4 bases and J 2 bases, leaving 9 bases between the germline ends. The CDR3 covers 13 residues. CDR3 protein: CSVVRLAYNEQFF. In nucleotides, the CDR3 is TGCAGCGTTGTAAGACTAGCCTACAATGAGCAGTTCTTC.

The chain is built from TRBV15 and TRBJ1-1; D remains unclear. This CDR3 comprises 14 residues. The ends were cut back, 5 bases at V and 0 bases at J, with 10 bases in the middle. Per the germline V gene, CDR1 is LNHNV and CDR2 is YYDKDF (reference sequence). CDR3 region: CATSPGVMNTEAFF. The CDR3 bases are TGTGCCACCAGCCCTGGGGTTATGAACACTGAAGCTTTCTTT.

The table lists this clonotype with a few counts. The chain links TRBV5-4 to TRBJ2-7; a possible D gene is TRBD1 (5 bases). Germline lookup yields CDR1 SGHNT and CDR2 YYREEE (reference sequence). V lost 4 bases and J 5 bases, leaving 10 bases between the germline ends. The CDR3 contains 12 residues. This chain's CDR3 is CASSLGRDEQYF. The CDR3 nucleotides read TGTGCCAGCAGCCTAGGCAGGGACGAGCAGTACTTC.

Many counts were recorded for this clonotype. CDR3 nucleotide sequence: TGTGCCAGCAGTTTCACGGCCTCCTACGAGCAGTACTTC. It specifies CASSFTASYEQYF. The chain uses TRBV28 and TRBJ2-7, with D hard to call. CDR1 and CDR2 (germline): MDHEN, SYDVKM. This CDR3 region has 13 residues. With 3 bases removed from V and 0 bases from J, the gap between germline ends came to 6 bases.

This clonotype has just a few counts. The rearrangement uses TRBV20-1 and TRBJ2-1, with 7 bases fitting TRBD2. The germline CDR1 and CDR2 sequences are DFQATT and SNEGSKA (reference sequence). Trimming at V came to 5 bases and at J to 5 bases, leaving 6 bases not matched to a gene. The CDR3 runs 13 residues. The CDR3: CSARSGPNNEQFF. The CDR3, as DNA: TGCAGTGCTCGTAGCGGGCCTAACAATGAGCAGTTCTTC.

This clonotype was found a few times. The chain recombines TRBV4-1 with TRBJ2-1; D possibly corresponds to TRBD2 (6 bases). The CDR3 is 13 amino acids. CDR1 is MGHRA and CDR2 is YSYEKL in the germline V gene. V was pared by 2 bases and J by 6 bases, with 8 bases between. The CDR3 loop reads CASSQTSFNEQFF. CDR3 bases: TGCGCCAGCAGCCAAACTAGCTTCAATGAGCAGTTCTTC.

At least ten counts were recorded for this clonotype. The chain recombines TRBV5-5 with TRBJ2-1, with 9 bases identical to TRBD2. J gave up 7 bases and V 4 bases, and 12 bases lay outside the gene matches. Germline V gene sequence: CDR1 SGHKS, CDR2 YYEKEE (reference sequence). CDR3 length: 16 residues. The CDR3 DNA reads TGTGCCAGCAGCACCTCCACCGGACTAGCGTGGAATGAGCAGTTCTTC. This gives the protein CASSTSTGLAWNEQFF.

In the case of this clonotype: A clone one base away is much larger, so this may be a read error. The chain recombines TRBV5-1 with TRBJ2-6; no reliable D call. There are 14 residues in the CDR3. Germline assignment: CDR1 SGHRS and CDR2 YFSETQ. As DNA, the CDR3 is TGCGCCAGCAGCGGAGTCTCTGAGGCCAACGTCCTGACTTTC. Translation: CASSGVSEANVLTF. The full variable domain, with the rest looked up from reference TRBV5-1 and TRBJ2-6, is KAGVTQTPRYLIKTRGQQVTLSCSPISGHRSVSWYQQTPGQGLQFLFEYFSETQRNKGNFPGRFSGRQFSNSRSEMNVSTLELGDSALYLCASSGVSEANVLTFGAGSRLTVL.

This clonotype was seen a few times. J is TRBJ1-2 and V is TRBV27, with 10 bases matching TRBD1. The CDR3 loop spans 15 amino acids. CDR1 and CDR2 from the germline V gene are MNHEY and SMNVEV (reference sequence). The ends lost 5 bases at V and 2 bases at J; junction bases unmatched: 5. The CDR3 spells CASSPGDRGNYGYTF. The DNA of the CDR3 is TGTGCCAGCAGTCCCGGGGACAGGGGAAACTATGGCTACACCTTC.

This chain links TRBV4-2 with TRBJ2-7; no clear D. The CDR3 is made up of 13 amino acids. Between the trimmed V and J ends, which lost 4 bases and 5 bases, there was a span of 12 bases. The germline gives CDR1 LGHNA, CDR2 YNFKEQ. This chain's CDR3 is CASSPPGSNEQYF. CDR3 coding DNA: TGTGCCAGCAGCCCCCCTGGAAGCAACGAGCAGTACTTC.

V is TRBV6-6 and J is TRBJ2-5; 8 bases match TRBD2. This CDR3 is built from 15 residues. The trim removed 6 bases at V and 2 bases at J, leaving 8 bases unmatched. Germline CDR1 is MNHNY and CDR2 is SVGAGI (reference sequence). For the CDR3, the DNA is TGTGCCAGCAGCTTTACGGGAGGGCGGCAAGAGACCCAGTACTTC. It is translated as CASSFTGGRQETQYF.

This clonotype occurred a few times. J is TRBJ2-3 and V is TRBV19, with a tentative D call TRBD1 (5 bases). Trimming removed 3 bases at V and 4 bases at J, with 11 bases between. The CDR3 totals 14 residues. CDR1 LNHDA and CDR2 SQIVND come from the germline V gene (reference sequence). The CDR3 region has the DNA TGTGCCAGTAGTATTGGGGCGGAACCAGATACGCAGTATTTT. It translates to CASSIGAEPDTQYF.

This clonotype appeared a few times. The DNA of the CDR3 is TGCAGCGTTGATCAGGGACACGATGTCTATGGCTACACCTTC. Translation gives CSVDQGHDVYGYTF. The J gene is TRBJ1-2, the V gene TRBV29-1; weak D call: TRBD1 (6 bases). V dropped 3 bases and J dropped 4 bases, with 15 bases sitting between them. Germline loops: CDR1 SQVTM, CDR2 ANQGSEA. The CDR3 runs to 14 residues.

This clonotype came up many times. The gene calls are TRBV10-3 and TRBJ2-6, with no clear D. CDR1 and CDR2 (germline): ENHRY, SYGVKD. This CDR3 is built from 12 residues. V was pared by 5 bases and J by 7 bases, with 6 bases between. CDR3 amino acids: CAISSRANVLTF. CDR3 nucleotide sequence: TGTGCCATCAGTTCACGAGCCAACGTCCTGACTTTC.

This clonotype showed up just a few times. The J gene is TRBJ2-2, the V gene TRBV20-1, with a possible D match to TRBD1 (6 bases). V lost 5 bases and J 4 bases, leaving 17 bases between the germline ends. Germline V gene data show CDR1 as DFQATT and CDR2 as SNEGSKA (reference sequence). This CDR3 spans 15 amino acids. This chain's CDR3 is CSAPRRGRSTGELFF. The CDR3 region has the DNA TGCAGTGCTCCCCGCAGGGGCCGGAGCACCGGGGAGCTGTTTTTT.

The table lists this clonotype with many counts. V is TRBV20-1 and J is TRBJ2-1; D gene uncertain. V was clipped by 5 bases and J by 5 bases, with 10 bases between them. From germline, CDR1 is DFQATT and CDR2 SNEGSKA (reference sequence). The CDR3 totals 12 residues. CDR3 region: CSAPPTNNEQFF. The CDR3 DNA reads as TGCAGTGCTCCTCCGACCAACAATGAGCAGTTCTTC.

V is TRBV7-8 and J is TRBJ1-2; no firm D call. CDR1 is SGHVS and CDR2 is FQNEAQ in the germline V gene. V shed 1 base and J shed 0 bases, with 15 bases lying between them. The CDR3 sequence is 17 residues long. The CDR3 region has the DNA TGTGCCAGCAGCTTAGAGTTTGGAGGTGGGACTAACTATGGCTACACCTTC. Protein product: CASSLEFGGGTNYGYTF.

The sample holds many counts of this clonotype. The chain employs TRBV18 and TRBJ1-1; D is ambiguous. Germline loops: CDR1 KGHSH, CDR2 LQKENI. V lost 3 bases to trimming and J lost 0 bases, with 8 bases between them. The CDR3 is 14 residues long. DNA of the CDR3: TGTGCCAGCTCACCGGACGGATTGAACACTGAAGCTTTCTTT. Translating it yields CASSPDGLNTEAFF.

This clonotype was counted between two and nine times. V usage is TRBV12-3 or TRBV12-4 and J usage is TRBJ1-5, with D unclear. The CDR3 has 15 residues. V was shortened by 7 bases and J by 1 base, with 14 bases between the two germline ends. The CDR3 nucleotides read TGTGCCAGCACCCTAGGAGGTTGGAGCAATCAGCCCCAGCATTTT. This sequence encodes CASTLGGWSNQPQHF.

This clonotype was seen only a few times. The chain links TRBV7-6 to TRBJ2-1, with 8 bases that match TRBD1. Trimming cost V 4 bases and J 6 bases; bases outside gene matches: 23. From germline, CDR1 is SGHVS and CDR2 FNYEAQ. This CDR3 has 20 residues. The CDR3 region has the DNA TGTGCCAGCAGCTCGACCCCCTCATTCAGCCGAAATACAGGGGGCAATGAGCAGTTCTTC. It translates to CASSSTPSFSRNTGGNEQFF.

This clonotype was seen a handful of times. The chain has TRBV28 and TRBJ2-7, with D maybe TRBD1 (6 bases). Per germline, CDR1 MDHEN and CDR2 SYDVKM. The germline V and J ends were trimmed by 5 bases and 12 bases, with 23 bases remaining between them. This CDR3 has 14 amino acids. CDR3 region: CASSPLTGMKAGYF. The CDR3 region has the DNA TGTGCCAGCAGTCCCCTAACAGGGATGAAGGCAGGGTACTTC. Supplemented by reference TRBV28 and TRBJ2-7, the full variable domain reads DVKVTQSSRYLVKRTGEKVFLECVQDMDHENMFWYRQDPGLGLRLIYFSYDVKMKEKGDIPEGYSVSREKKERFSLILESASTNQTSMYLCASSPLTGMKAGYFGPGTRLTVT.

CDR3 loop: CASSLFGGYNEQFF. As DNA, the CDR3 is TGTGCCAGCAGTTTATTCGGTGGCTACAATGAGCAGTTCTTC. The V call is TRBV12-3 or TRBV12-4, the J call TRBJ2-1; D remains ambiguous. Trimming left V 2 bases short and J 3 bases short, with 8 bases between. The length of the CDR3 is 14 residues.

This chain links TRBV20-1 with TRBJ1-1; D remains ambiguous. The CDR3 runs to 14 residues. V lost 0 bases to trimming and J lost 0 bases, with 8 bases between them. Germline CDR1 DFQATT, CDR2 SNEGSKA (reference sequence). CDR3 in DNA: TGCAGTGCTAGAGATCCAGGCCTGAACACTGAAGCTTTCTTT. The encoded protein is CSARDPGLNTEAFF.

This clonotype was detected many times. The gene calls are TRBV3-1 and TRBJ1-3; D unresolved. Germline loops: CDR1 LGHDT, CDR2 YNNKEL (reference sequence). V lost 0 bases and J 0 bases, leaving 6 bases between the germline ends. The CDR3 spans 15 residues. CDR3 sequence (DNA): TGTGCCAGCAGCCAAGAAGGCTTCTCTGGAAACACCATATATTTT. This translates into CASSQEGFSGNTIYF.